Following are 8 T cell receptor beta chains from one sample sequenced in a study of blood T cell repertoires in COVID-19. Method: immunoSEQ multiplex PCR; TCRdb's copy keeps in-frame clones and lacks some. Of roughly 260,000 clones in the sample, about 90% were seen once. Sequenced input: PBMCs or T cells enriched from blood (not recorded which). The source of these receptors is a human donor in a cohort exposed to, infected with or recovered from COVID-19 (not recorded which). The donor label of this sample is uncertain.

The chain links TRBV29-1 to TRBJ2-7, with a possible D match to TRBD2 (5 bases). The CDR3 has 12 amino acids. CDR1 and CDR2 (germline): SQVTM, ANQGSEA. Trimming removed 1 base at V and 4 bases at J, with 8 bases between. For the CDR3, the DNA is TGCAGCGTTGAAGGATCGGGGTACGAGCAGTACTTC. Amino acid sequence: CSVEGSGYEQYF.

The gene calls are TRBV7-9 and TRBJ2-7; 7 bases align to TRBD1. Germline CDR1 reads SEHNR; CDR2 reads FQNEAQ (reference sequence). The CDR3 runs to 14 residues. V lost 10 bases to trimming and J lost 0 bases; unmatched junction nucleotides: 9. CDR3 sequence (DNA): TGTGCCATAGACCAGGGACAGAGCTCCTACGAGCAGTACTTC. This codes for CAIDQGQSSYEQYF.

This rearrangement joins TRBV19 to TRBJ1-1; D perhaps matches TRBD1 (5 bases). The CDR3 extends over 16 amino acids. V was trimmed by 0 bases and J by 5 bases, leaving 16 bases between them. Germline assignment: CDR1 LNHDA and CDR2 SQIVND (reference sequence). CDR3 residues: CASSIEGTGVLTEAFF. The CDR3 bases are TGTGCCAGTAGTATAGAAGGAACAGGTGTATTGACTGAAGCTTTCTTT.

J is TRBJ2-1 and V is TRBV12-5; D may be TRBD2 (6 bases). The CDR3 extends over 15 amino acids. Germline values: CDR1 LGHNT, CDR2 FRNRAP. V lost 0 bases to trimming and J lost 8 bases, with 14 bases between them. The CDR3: CASGLVGGLSYEQFF. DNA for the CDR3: TGTGCTAGTGGTTTGGTGGGGGGACTCTCCTATGAGCAGTTCTTC.

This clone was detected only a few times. CDR3 in DNA: TGCGCCAGCAGCAAAGGGGCGGGGGGCCCCAATGAGCAGTTCTTC. It translates to CASSKGAGGPNEQFF. The chain has TRBV10-1 and TRBJ2-1, with 8 positions matching TRBD2. This CDR3 comprises 15 residues. The germline V gene has CDR1 WNHNN and CDR2 SYGVQD (reference sequence). Trimming cost V 6 bases and J 6 bases; bases outside gene matches: 10.

CDR3 sequence (DNA): TGTGCCAGCAGCGCCGGCTCGGCGAGGAACATTCAGTACTTC. Amino acids: CASSAGSARNIQYF. The chain joins TRBV5-5 to TRBJ2-4; D not certain. V was shortened by 4 bases and J by 7 bases, with 15 bases between the two germline ends. Per the germline V gene, CDR1 is SGHKS and CDR2 is YYEKEE (reference sequence). The CDR3 has 14 amino acids. Supplemented by reference TRBV5-5 and TRBJ2-4, the full variable domain reads DAGVTQSPTHLIKTRGQQVTLRCSPISGHKSVSWYQQVLGQGPQFIFQYYEKEERGRGNFPDRFSARQFPNYSSELNVNALLLGDSALYLCASSAGSARNIQYFGAGTRLSVL.

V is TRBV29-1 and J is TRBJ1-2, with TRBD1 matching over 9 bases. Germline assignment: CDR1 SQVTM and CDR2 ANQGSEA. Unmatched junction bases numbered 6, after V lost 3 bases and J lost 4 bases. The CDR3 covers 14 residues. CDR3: CSVDGQGLGYGYTF. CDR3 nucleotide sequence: TGCAGCGTTGATGGACAGGGGTTGGGCTATGGCTACACCTTC.

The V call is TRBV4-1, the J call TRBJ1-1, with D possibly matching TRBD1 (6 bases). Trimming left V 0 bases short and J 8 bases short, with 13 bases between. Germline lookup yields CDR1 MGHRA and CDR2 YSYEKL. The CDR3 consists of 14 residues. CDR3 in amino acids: CASSQEDLQGEAFF. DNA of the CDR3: TGCGCCAGCAGCCAAGAGGACTTACAGGGAGAAGCTTTCTTT.